The 27 T cell receptor beta chains below were found in one sample sequenced in a study of early T cells in non-severe SARS-CoV-2 infection. TCRdb processed the 5' RACE reads anew with MiXCR; each CDR3 protein has one entry. The table includes 29,000 or so distinct CDR3 sequences, about 4.8% detected once. The specimen was whole blood. These receptors came from an adult who was a healthcare worker with PCR-confirmed SARS-CoV-2 infection or an uninfected control (not recorded which).

This clonotype occurred many times. The chain carries TRBV9 and TRBJ1-6; D possibly corresponds to TRBD1 (5 bases). There are 18 residues in the CDR3. V gave up 0 bases and J gave up 1 base, with 14 bases separating them. The germline V gene encodes CDR1 SGDLS and CDR2 YYNGEE. The CDR3 DNA reads TGTGCCAGCAGCGTAGGGGTAGAGGAGGGGTCCTATAATTCACCCCTCCACTTT. Amino acid sequence: CASSVGVEEGSYNSPLHF. Based on the CDR3 plus reference TRBV9 and TRBJ1-6, the full variable domain is DSGVTQTPKHLITATGQRVTLRCSPRSGDLSVYWYQQSLDQGLQFLIQYYNGEERAKGNILERFSAQQFPDLHSELNLSSLELGDSALYFCASSVGVEEGSYNSPLHFGNGTRLTVT.

This clonotype was seen only a few times. This chain joins TRBV14 and TRBJ1-2; no definite D call. This CDR3 spans 14 amino acids. Per germline, CDR1 SGHDN and CDR2 FVKESK. Deletions cut 4 bases from V and 4 bases from J, with 13 bases between. The CDR3 nucleotides read TGTGCCAGCAGCCCGCATTTGCAGAGCTATGGCTACACCTTC. It yields the protein CASSPHLQSYGYTF. Looking up the rest from reference TRBV14 and TRBJ1-2 gives the full variable domain: EAGVTQFPSHSVIEKGQTVTLRCDPISGHDNLYWYRRVMGKEIKFLLHFVKESKQDESGMPNNRFLAERTGGTYSTLKVQPAELEDSGVYFCASSPHLQSYGYTFGSGTRLTVV.

This clonotype was detected ten times or more. CDR3 residues: CASSLPGLGANVLTF. The CDR3 region has the DNA TGCGCCAGCAGCTTGCCGGGGCTTGGGGCCAACGTCCTGACTTTC. The chain employs TRBV5-1 and TRBJ2-6; D possibly matches TRBD1 or TRBD2 (5 bases each). The CDR3 contains 15 residues. Germline V lookup: CDR1 SGHRS, CDR2 YFSETQ. V dropped 1 base and J dropped 3 bases, with 8 bases sitting between them. Full variable domain (outside the CDR3, taken from reference TRBV5-1 and TRBJ2-6): KAGVTQTPRYLIKTRGQQVTLSCSPISGHRSVSWYQQTPGQGLQFLFEYFSETQRNKGNFPGRFSGRQFSNSRSEMNVSTLELGDSALYLCASSLPGLGANVLTFGAGSRLTVL.

This clonotype was picked up many times. Here the CDR3 DNA reads TGTGCCAGCAGCCCTACAAGGACTAGCGGAACCGGGGAGCTGTTTTTT. It codes for CASSPTRTSGTGELFF. The chain has TRBV7-9 and TRBJ2-2; 10 bases line up with TRBD2. Germline V gene lookup returns CDR1 SEHNR and CDR2 FQNEAQ (reference sequence). This CDR3 spans 16 amino acids. V dropped 5 bases and J dropped 5; count of bases not matched to a gene: 8.

This clonotype occurred a few times. The V call is TRBV5-1, the J call TRBJ1-3; TRBD1 matches 7 bases. V dropped 0 bases and J dropped 0; count of bases not matched to a gene: 6. This CDR3 is built from 17 residues. Looked up from germline, CDR1 is SGHRS and CDR2 is YFSETQ. The CDR3 sequence: CASSLAGQKSSGNTIYF. The DNA for the CDR3 is TGCGCCAGCAGCTTGGCGGGACAGAAGAGCTCTGGAAACACCATATATTTT.

This clonotype appeared many times. The V gene is TRBV9, the J gene TRBJ2-7; 12 nucleotides line up with TRBD2. With 4 bases clipped from V and 3 bases from J, the junction kept 2 bases outside the gene matches. The CDR3 totals 14 residues. Germline V lookup: CDR1 SGDLS, CDR2 YYNGEE. The CDR3 nucleotides are TGTGCCAGCAGCTCGGGACTAGCGGGCTACGAGCAGTACTTC. Its translation: CASSSGLAGYEQYF.

This clonotype was seen ten or more times. The chain couples TRBV11-2 to TRBJ2-7; D unresolved. This CDR3 is built from 13 residues. CDR1 is SGHAT and CDR2 is FQNNGV in the germline V gene. Deletions cut 1 base from V and 3 bases from J, with 7 bases between. CDR3 amino acids: CASSLAQNYEQYF. As DNA, the CDR3 is TGTGCCAGCAGCTTAGCACAGAACTACGAGCAGTACTTC.

Ten or more counts support this clonotype. This sequence joins TRBV5-1 and TRBJ2-2; possibly TRBD2 for D (5 bases). The V and J ends lost 4 bases and 5 bases respectively, with 15 bases between them. The CDR3 is 15 residues long. Germline V gene sequence: CDR1 SGHRS, CDR2 YFSETQ. The CDR3 nucleotides are TGCGCCAGCAGCACCTTGAGCCGGGATACCGGGGAGCTGTTTTTT. Its protein is CASSTLSRDTGELFF.

This clonotype was found many times. The CDR3 here is CASSVLAKDTQYF. The CDR3 coding sequence is TGTGCCAGCAGCGTACTAGCGAAAGATACGCAGTATTTT. The chain joins TRBV9 to TRBJ2-3, with D possibly matching TRBD2 (6 bases). Trimming took 1 base from V and 5 from J, leaving 8 bases between them. Germline CDR1 reads SGDLS; CDR2 reads YYNGEE. The CDR3 totals 13 residues.

This clonotype was counted many times. This sequence joins TRBV3-1 and TRBJ2-3; D is ambiguous. CDR1 LGHDT and CDR2 YNNKEL come from the germline V gene (reference sequence). V was clipped by 2 bases and J by 0 bases, with 12 bases between them. CDR3 length: 16 amino acids. The CDR3 sequence: CASSQRRKPSTDTQYF. The CDR3 DNA follows: TGTGCCAGCAGCCAACGTCGGAAGCCTAGCACAGATACGCAGTATTTT.

This clonotype was detected a few times. The rearrangement links TRBV29-1 to TRBJ2-2; 12 bases are shared with TRBD1. Germline-derived CDR1 and CDR2 are SQVTM and ANQGSEA. There are 16 residues in the CDR3. With V trimmed by 7 bases and J by 7 bases, 13 bases remained unmatched. The CDR3 DNA reads as TGCAGCGCCGCGGGACAGGGGGCTGTGCTGGGCGGGGAGCTGTTTTTT. Its protein is CSAAGQGAVLGGELFF.

At least ten counts were recorded for this clonotype. The rearrangement uses TRBV29-1 and TRBJ2-6, with D unclear. The CDR3 consists of 14 residues. Germline V lookup: CDR1 SQVTM, CDR2 ANQGSEA. With 6 bases removed from V and 0 bases from J, the gap between germline ends came to 9 bases. The CDR3 coding sequence is TGCAGCGTCGCACAAGCCTCTGGGGCCAACGTCCTGACTTTC. Amino acid sequence: CSVAQASGANVLTF.

This chain uses TRBV7-8 with TRBJ2-1; TRBD2 matches at 8 bases. V shed 4 bases, J shed 6 bases, and the junction held 5 bases outside the gene matches. CDR1 is SGHVS, CDR2 FQNEAQ, per germline. CDR3 length: 14 amino acids. CDR3: CASSSRGGSNEQFF. In DNA, the CDR3 is TGTGCCAGCAGCTCCCGGGGGGGCAGCAATGAGCAGTTCTTC.

This clonotype has at least ten counts. V is TRBV7-8 and J is TRBJ2-3, with D hard to call. Trimming pared 5 bases from V and 0 bases from J, leaving 3 bases between. The CDR3 has 12 residues. Germline assignment: CDR1 SGHVS and CDR2 FQNEAQ. The CDR3 DNA reads TGTGCCAGCAGCGACAGCACAGATACGCAGTATTTT. Translation gives CASSDSTDTQYF.

There are a few counts of this clonotype. The V gene is TRBV12-3 or TRBV12-4, the J gene TRBJ2-3; no firm D call. CDR3 length equals 15 residues. The V end lost 7 bases, the J end lost 3 bases, and 17 bases lay between the germline ends. CDR3 amino acids: CASKNTGVRTDTQYF. In DNA, the CDR3 is TGTGCCAGCAAAAACACGGGCGTCAGAACAGATACGCAGTATTTT.

In its sample, this clonotype was seen many times. The gene calls are TRBV7-9 and TRBJ1-2, with D possibly being TRBD1 (5 bases). Trimming cost V 0 bases and J 6 bases, with 20 bases left between them. The germline V gene encodes CDR1 SEHNR and CDR2 FQNEAQ (reference sequence). CDR3 length: 17 residues. CDR3 sequence: CASSLAAGMGLGHGYTF. The CDR3 bases are TGTGCCAGCAGCTTAGCGGCCGGGATGGGCTTGGGGCATGGCTACACCTTC.

This clonotype was picked up a small number of times. CDR3 sequence: CASSLARGRGHYNEQFF. CDR3 sequence (DNA): TGTGCCAGCAGCTTAGCCCGTGGGCGGGGCCACTACAATGAGCAGTTCTTC. The chain joins TRBV7-2 to TRBJ2-1; tentative D call: TRBD2 (6 bases). Trimming left V 0 bases short and J 3 bases short, with 15 bases between. Germline V CDR1 and CDR2: SGHTA, FQGNSA. This CDR3 is built from 17 residues.

This clonotype has a count of ten or more. The gene calls are TRBV6-2 or TRBV6-3 and TRBJ1-6; D ambiguous. The CDR3 runs 14 residues. Germline CDR1 reads MNHEY; CDR2 reads SVGEGT. Trimming took 4 bases from V and 7 from J, leaving 11 bases between them. The CDR3, as DNA: TGTGCCAGCAGTTTGACTGAGCGAAATTCACCCCTCCACTTT. It is translated as CASSLTERNSPLHF.

The V and J genes are TRBV14 and TRBJ2-1; D is uncertain. V was clipped by 0 bases and J by 9 bases, with 15 bases between them. This CDR3 region has 15 residues. Per germline, CDR1 SGHDN and CDR2 FVKESK. CDR3 in amino acids: CASSQDPPGKGEQFF. CDR3 nucleotides: TGTGCCAGCAGCCAAGATCCCCCCGGAAAGGGTGAGCAGTTCTTC.

In this sample, this clonotype turned up many times. V and J are TRBV18 and TRBJ2-1, with 7 bases lining up with TRBD1. The germline V gene encodes CDR1 KGHSH and CDR2 LQKENI. Trimming removed 6 bases from V and 3 bases from J; junction bases left unmatched: 23. There are 20 residues in the CDR3. In nucleotides, the CDR3 is TGTGCCAGCTCCCTCAACCGCAGGGACAGTAGTCTAAAATTCTACAATGAGCAGTTCTTC. This sequence encodes CASSLNRRDSSLKFYNEQFF.

This clonotype appeared many times. The chain recombines TRBV7-9 with TRBJ1-1; maybe TRBD1 (5 bases). The CDR3 contains 13 residues. Per germline, CDR1 SEHNR and CDR2 FQNEAQ (reference sequence). Trimming took off 1 base at V and 6 bases at J, with 9 bases between the two ends. The CDR3 is CASSLEWGPEAFF. In nucleotides, the CDR3 is TGTGCCAGCAGCTTAGAGTGGGGCCCTGAAGCTTTCTTT.

This clonotype has ten or more counts. The J gene is TRBJ2-5, the V gene TRBV11-2, with 7 bases fitting TRBD1. Trimming at V came to 8 bases and at J to 6 bases, leaving 12 bases not matched to a gene. Germline assignment: CDR1 SGHAT and CDR2 FQNNGV. The CDR3 is made up of 14 amino acids. The DNA for the CDR3 is TGTGCCAGCGGTCAAAGGGAGACAGGGAAGACCCAGTACTTC. Translating it yields CASGQRETGKTQYF.

The chain carries TRBV3-1 and TRBJ1-2; no definite D call. Germline V CDR1 and CDR2: LGHDT, YNNKEL (reference sequence). V was clipped by 5 bases and J by 1 base, with 8 bases between them. The CDR3 has 13 amino acids. The CDR3, as DNA: TGTGCCAGCAGCTACAATAATAACTATGGCTACACCTTC. Translating it yields CASSYNNNYGYTF.

At least ten counts were recorded for this clonotype. The rearrangement uses TRBV29-1 and TRBJ1-2; D might be TRBD1 (6 bases). The CDR3 has 12 amino acids. Trimming took 3 bases from V and 4 from J, leaving 9 bases between them. Germline V CDR1 and CDR2: SQVTM, ANQGSEA. The CDR3 coding sequence is TGCAGCGTTGATGCAGGGGTCTATGGCTACACCTTC. Protein sequence: CSVDAGVYGYTF.

V and J are TRBV4-1 and TRBJ1-5; tentative D call: TRBD1 (6 bases). Germline V gives CDR1 MGHRA, CDR2 YSYEKL. The CDR3 is 15 amino acids. Trimming pared 1 base from V and 7 bases from J, leaving 14 bases between. CDR3 amino acids: CASSQVAGAEQPQHF. The CDR3 nucleotides are TGCGCCAGCAGCCAAGTGGCAGGGGCGGAACAGCCCCAGCATTTT.

In this sample, this clonotype turned up a few times. The chain joins TRBV29-1 to TRBJ2-7; D is perhaps TRBD1 or TRBD2 (5 bases each). Germline V CDR1 and CDR2: SQVTM, ANQGSEA. The CDR3 sequence is 16 residues long. V lost 3 bases to trimming and J lost 5 bases, with 23 bases between them. Written as DNA, the CDR3 is TGCAGCGTTGAGGGGGTTGGACATCGACCGTCCCACGAGCAGTACTTC. This sequence encodes CSVEGVGHRPSHEQYF.

A few counts support this clonotype. The chain uses TRBV7-2 and TRBJ2-3, with D hard to call. V gave up 2 bases and J gave up 3 bases, with 6 bases separating them. This CDR3 region has 13 residues. Germline values: CDR1 SGHTA, CDR2 FQGNSA. The CDR3 protein is CASSLQYTDTQYF. The CDR3 coding sequence is TGTGCCAGCAGCTTACAGTATACAGATACGCAGTATTTT. Full variable domain (outside the CDR3, taken from reference TRBV7-2 and TRBJ2-3): GAGVSQSPSNKVTEKGKDVELRCDPISGHTALYWYRQSLGQGLEFLIYFQGNSAPDKSGLPSDRFSAERTGGSVSTLTIQRTQQEDSAVYLCASSLQYTDTQYFGPGTRLTVL.